This T cell receptor (beta chain) was found in a study of T cells in Graves' hyperthyroidism and ophthalmopathy. Study-level background: It was at initial diagnosis, before any treatment, that peripheral blood was collected.

In patients aged 18 to 65, hyperthyroidism was newly diagnosed, with duration under 2 months. This clonotype was detected a few times. No antigen is known for it. Study-level findings and limits: A median roughly six months before onset, the model predicted ophthalmopathy. Ophthalmopathy stood apart from stable hyperthyroidism in a 13 V-J model.

Trimming took 8 bases from V and 3 from J; bases not matched to a gene: 5. The CDR3 loop spans 12 amino acids. In germline, CDR1 is SQVTM, CDR2 ANQGSEA. Amplification targeted TCR beta CDR3 regions from RNA transcripts. The primer set for the first-round RT-PCR of the TCR CDR3 was HTBI. TCRdb used MiXCR to reprocess the multiplex PCR reads, holding one entry per CDR3 protein. The table shows 540,000 or so distinct CDR3 sequences, with about 15% occurring only once. V gene TRBV29-1 combines with J gene TRBJ2-7, with 9 bases lining up with TRBD1. The sequence was obtained from a woman aged 30 to 39 with Graves' hyperthyroidism. Specimen: blood. The CDR3 sequence is CSPHRGLYEQYF. CDR3 DNA sequence: TGCAGCCCCCACAGGGGGCTCTACGAGCAGTACTTC.